The clone carrying this T cell receptor beta chain has just a few counts. What it recognizes is unknown. The identical CDR3 is also encoded by other nucleotide sequences in the sample. The investigators reverse transcribed all of the isolated RNA, so they sequenced expressed TCRB transcripts. The repertoire was sequenced with immunoSEQ multiplex PCR; TCRdb's copy has only in-frame clones and lacks some. The sample contains about 660,000 clones, about 14% of which appear only once. These data come from a study of beta chain features in type 1 diabetes. Study conclusions and caveats: Type 1 diabetes patients had moderately but significantly shorter TCRB CDR3s in all four CD4+ subsets.

The CDR3 has 15 residues. Germline V gene sequence: CDR1 SGHNT, CDR2 YYREEE (reference sequence). V was trimmed by 2 bases and J by 1 base, leaving 12 bases between them. The genes are TRBV5-4 and TRBJ1-1; D is perhaps TRBD1 (6 bases). The sequence was collected from a man between 18 and 29 years old with type 1 diabetes. Material: naive CD4+ T cells from blood. The CDR3 DNA follows: TGTGCCAGCAGCTTAGGGGGAACGGGGAACACTGAAGCTTTCTTT. It specifies CASSLGGTGNTEAFF.